This passage covers 20 T cell receptor beta chains from one sample sequenced in a study of blood T cell repertoires in COVID-19. The data were produced by immunoSEQ multiplex PCR, yet TCRdb's version contains in-frame clones alone and is incomplete. Of around 250,000 clones listed, about four fifths were seen once; the top ten hold about 1.5%. Material: peripheral blood. These receptors came from a woman aged 35 to 49 who had recovered from COVID-19.

The V call is TRBV29-1, the J call TRBJ2-3; perhaps TRBD2 as D (7 bases). V was cut by 4 bases and J by 1 base, with 15 bases left in between. Looked up from germline, CDR1 is SQVTM and CDR2 is ANQGSEA. The CDR3 runs 15 residues. This chain's CDR3 is CSVGGAGARTDTQYF. In nucleotides, the CDR3 is TGCAGCGTTGGTGGGGCGGGGGCCCGCACAGATACGCAGTATTTT.

The chain is built from TRBV11-2 and TRBJ2-1; D is uncertain. The CDR3 is made up of 16 amino acids. The germline gives CDR1 SGHAT, CDR2 FQNNGV. V lost 3 bases, J lost 0 bases, and 12 bases lay in between. CDR3 DNA sequence: TGTGCCAGCAGCTTTGGGCGATTCAGCTCCTACAATGAGCAGTTCTTC. Amino acid sequence: CASSFGRFSSYNEQFF.

The chain is built from TRBV25-1 and TRBJ2-4, with 10 bases that match TRBD1. The CDR3 sequence is 17 residues long. The V gene end was trimmed by 5 bases and the J gene end by 0 bases; junction bases not matched to a gene: 7. CDR1 and CDR2 from the germline V gene are MGHDK and SYGVNS. This chain's CDR3 is CASSYLDRGEAKNIQYF. For the CDR3, the DNA is TGTGCCAGCAGTTACCTGGACAGGGGGGAAGCCAAAAACATTCAGTACTTC. Full variable domain (outside the CDR3, taken from reference TRBV25-1 and TRBJ2-4): EADIYQTPRYLVIGTGKKITLECSQTMGHDKMYWYQQDPGMELHLIHYSYGVNSTEKGDLSSESTVSRIRTEHFPLTLESARPSHTSQYLCASSYLDRGEAKNIQYFGAGTRLSVL.

The chain is built from TRBV9 and TRBJ2-5; 7 positions agree with TRBD2. Germline values: CDR1 SGDLS, CDR2 YYNGEE. The CDR3 loop spans 15 amino acids. V dropped 3 bases and J dropped 4; count of bases not matched to a gene: 9. The CDR3 protein is CASSAVRGLAETQYF. The DNA of the CDR3 is TGTGCCAGCAGCGCAGTGCGGGGGTTAGCAGAGACCCAGTACTTC. The full variable domain, its missing parts supplied by reference TRBV9 and TRBJ2-5, is DSGVTQTPKHLITATGQRVTLRCSPRSGDLSVYWYQQSLDQGLQFLIQYYNGEERAKGNILERFSAQQFPDLHSELNLSSLELGDSALYFCASSAVRGLAETQYFGPGTRLLVL.

This clone was found once. The rearrangement uses TRBV7-3 and TRBJ2-2; TRBD2 is a possible D gene (6 bases). V was trimmed by 4 bases and J by 6 bases, leaving 15 bases between them. This CDR3 is built from 15 residues. Germline V gene data show CDR1 as SGHTA and CDR2 as FQGTGA. CDR3: CASSSGLPGAGELFF. The CDR3 coding sequence is TGTGCCAGCAGCTCTGGACTACCCGGAGCCGGGGAGCTGTTTTTT.

The CDR3 sequence: CASGGTGVTGELFF. DNA for the CDR3: TGTGCCAGCGGGGGGACAGGGGTTACCGGGGAGCTGTTTTTT. This chain joins TRBV28 and TRBJ2-2, with 10 bases fitting TRBD1. Germline assignment: CDR1 MDHEN and CDR2 SYDVKM. The CDR3 is 14 residues long. The V gene end was trimmed by 8 bases and the J gene end by 5 bases; junction bases not matched to a gene: 5.

The CDR3 DNA reads TGTGCCAGCAGCCAACAGGGCCCAAGGGGAAAACTGTTTTTT. This gives the protein CASSQQGPRGKLFF. The V call is TRBV3-1 (or the pseudogene TRBV3-2), the J call TRBJ1-4, with TRBD1 as a possible D gene (5 bases). V was trimmed by 2 bases and J by 10 bases, leaving 14 bases between them. Germline values: CDR1 LGHDT, CDR2 YNNKEL (reference sequence). The CDR3 has 14 residues.

This chain links TRBV28 with TRBJ2-7; D perhaps matches TRBD2 (6 bases). Trimming shortened V by 4 bases and J by 3 bases, and 10 bases separated the two germline ends. Germline loops: CDR1 MDHEN, CDR2 SYDVKM. The CDR3 is made up of 13 amino acids. The CDR3 bases are TGTGCCAGCAGTTCCGGAGGGTACTACGAGCAGTACTTC. It specifies CASSSGGYYEQYF. Supplemented by reference TRBV28 and TRBJ2-7, the full variable domain reads DVKVTQSSRYLVKRTGEKVFLECVQDMDHENMFWYRQDPGLGLRLIYFSYDVKMKEKGDIPEGYSVSREKKERFSLILESASTNQTSMYLCASSSGGYYEQYFGPGTRLTVT.

The chain joins TRBV15 to TRBJ2-2, with TRBD2 matching over 9 bases. Germline V CDR1 and CDR2: LNHNV, YYDKDF (reference sequence). After removal of 6 bases from V and 1 base from J, the junction contained 0 bases not matched to a gene. This CDR3 contains 14 residues. The CDR3 nucleotides read TGTGCCACCAGGACTAGCGGGAACACCGGGGAGCTGTTTTTT. This gives the protein CATRTSGNTGELFF.

The chain combines TRBV19 with TRBJ1-5, with D perhaps matching TRBD1 (5 bases). The CDR3 consists of 14 residues. Germline V gene lookup returns CDR1 LNHDA and CDR2 SQIVND (reference sequence). The V end was cut by 4 bases, the J end by 5 bases, with 12 bases between. The CDR3 DNA follows: TGTGCCAGTAGTACCATGGGGGGGGATCAGCCCCAGCATTTT. Amino acids: CASSTMGGDQPQHF. Together with reference TRBV19 and TRBJ1-5, the CDR3 gives the full variable domain: DGGITQSPKYLFRKEGQNVTLSCEQNLNHDAMYWYRQDPGQGLRLIYYSQIVNDFQKGDIAEGYSVSREKKESFPLTVTSAQKNPTAFYLCASSTMGGDQPQHFGDGTRLSIL.

The chain combines TRBV24-1 with TRBJ1-2; the match to TRBD1 covers 10 bases. The junction had 5 bases not matched to a gene; V was cut back by 4 bases and J by 7 bases. The germline V gene has CDR1 KGHDR and CDR2 SFDVKD. The CDR3 is 14 residues long. CDR3 sequence reads: CATSETGGAAGYTF. Written as DNA, the CDR3 is TGTGCCACCAGTGAGACAGGGGGCGCAGCTGGCTACACCTTC.

The genes are TRBV11-2 and TRBJ1-1; tentative D call: TRBD1 (5 bases). The CDR3 has 16 residues. V lost 5 bases, J lost 5 bases, and 21 bases lay in between. Per germline, CDR1 SGHAT and CDR2 FQNNGV. The CDR3 DNA follows: TGTGCCAGCAGCCAGCACCGGGGGGGAAGGGAAACTGAAGCTTTCTTT. Protein product: CASSQHRGGRETEAFF. Based on the CDR3 plus reference TRBV11-2 and TRBJ1-1, the full variable domain is EAGVAQSPRYKIIEKRQSVAFWCNPISGHATLYWYQQILGQGPKLLIQFQNNGVVDDSQLPKDRFSAERLKGVDSTLKIQPAKLEDSAVYLCASSQHRGGRETEAFFGQGTRLTVV.

This clone has a single count. The V and J genes are TRBV7-8 and TRBJ2-1; D not resolved. Trimming removed 1 base from V and 13 bases from J, with 20 bases in between. The CDR3 runs 15 residues. Germline CDR1 and CDR2: SGHVS and FQNEAQ. This CDR3 reads CASSLGWARTAFQFF. The CDR3 coding sequence is TGTGCCAGCAGCTTAGGCTGGGCCCGAACAGCTTTTCAGTTCTTC.

The V call is TRBV4-1, the J call TRBJ2-1; 7 bases agree with TRBD1. CDR3 length: 17 amino acids. Trimming took 4 bases from V and 6 from J; bases not matched to a gene: 15. Germline CDR1 is MGHRA and CDR2 is YSYEKL. In DNA form, the CDR3 reads TGCGCCAGCAGCCGAAGAACTGACAGGGTGAGTTTCAATGAGCAGTTCTTC. Protein: CASSRRTDRVSFNEQFF.

This clone was seen only once. The chain employs TRBV2 and TRBJ2-3; 7 bases match TRBD2. The germline V gene encodes CDR1 SNHLY and CDR2 FYNNEI. This CDR3 has 15 residues. Trimming took 3 bases from V and 1 from J; bases not matched to a gene: 4. The CDR3 DNA is TGTGCCAGCAGTGACGTGGCGGGGGGCACAGATACGCAGTATTTT. Amino acid sequence: CASSDVAGGTDTQYF.

The CDR3 region is CASSLGVREQFF. The CDR3, as DNA: TGCGCCAGCAGCCTCGGGGTTCGGGAGCAGTTCTTC. This chain links TRBV10-2 with TRBJ2-1, with D maybe TRBD2 (5 bases). In germline, CDR1 is WSHSY, CDR2 SAAADI. V shed 6 bases and J shed 10 bases, with 13 bases lying between them. This CDR3 has 12 amino acids.

The V gene is TRBV6-1, the J gene TRBJ1-5; D gene uncertain. The CDR3 totals 14 residues. Germline V lookup: CDR1 MNHNS, CDR2 SASEGT. Deletions cut 1 base from V and 7 bases from J, with 11 bases between. The CDR3 sequence: CASSEGPYGQPQHF. The DNA of the CDR3 is TGTGCCAGCAGTGAAGGCCCCTACGGGCAGCCCCAGCATTTT.

The CDR3 is CAWSVYRNEQFF. CDR3 DNA: TGTGCCTGGAGTGTTTATCGGAATGAGCAGTTCTTC. V gene TRBV30 combines with J gene TRBJ2-1; D remains unclear. This CDR3 is built from 12 residues. In germline, CDR1 is GTSNPN, CDR2 SVGIG (reference sequence). V lost 0 bases and J lost 7, with 7 bases in between.

This chain connects TRBV5-1 to TRBJ1-2; 8 bases fit TRBD1. The V gene end was trimmed by 4 bases and the J gene end by 7 bases; junction bases not matched to a gene: 9. The CDR3 contains 14 residues. The germline V gene encodes CDR1 SGHRS and CDR2 YFSETQ. CDR3 residues: CASSLTGTGSGYTF. The CDR3 nucleotides are TGCGCCAGCAGCCTCACCGGGACAGGCTCTGGCTACACCTTC. Complete variable domain (other parts from reference TRBV5-1 and TRBJ1-2): KAGVTQTPRYLIKTRGQQVTLSCSPISGHRSVSWYQQTPGQGLQFLFEYFSETQRNKGNFPGRFSGRQFSNSRSEMNVSTLELGDSALYLCASSLTGTGSGYTFGSGTRLTVV.

This rearrangement joins TRBV19 to TRBJ1-2, with 9 bases that match TRBD1. Germline trimming cut 5 bases from V and 4 bases from J; bases unmatched to any gene: 5. This CDR3 is 14 amino acids long. The V gene's germline CDR1 is LNHDA and CDR2 SQIVND (reference sequence). DNA for the CDR3: TGTGCCAGTAGTGTACAGGGGGCCGGCTATGGCTACACCTTC. Its translation: CASSVQGAGYGYTF.